This T cell receptor beta chain was sequenced in a study of shared clonotypes between healthy human individuals. V shed 7 bases and J 7 bases; nucleotides not matched to a gene: 5. Germline CDR1 is SNHLY and CDR2 is FYNNEI. The CDR3 consists of 13 residues. Genomic DNA per cell subset filled all wells of several immunoSEQ plates. Among the unsorted PBMC samples, replicate PCRs used roughly 0.3 ug DNA, 30,000 to 35,000 T cell genomes. The protocol was immunoSEQ multiplex PCR, while the TCRdb copy is restricted to in-frame clones and leaves out a portion. The repertoire holds 550,000 to 600,000 clones, with roughly 79% as singletons. The study drew all its donors from Caucasian adults living in Nashville, Tennessee.

The receptor comes from a woman aged 40 to 50 in good health. Some clones in this sample may be carry-over from other donors' samples. The chain is built from TRBV2 and TRBJ1-5, with 9 bases that match TRBD1. The sequenced sample was PBMCs. CDR3 protein: CASTDRGQQPQHF. In nucleotides, the CDR3 is TGTGCCAGCACGGACAGGGGTCAACAGCCCCAGCATTTT.